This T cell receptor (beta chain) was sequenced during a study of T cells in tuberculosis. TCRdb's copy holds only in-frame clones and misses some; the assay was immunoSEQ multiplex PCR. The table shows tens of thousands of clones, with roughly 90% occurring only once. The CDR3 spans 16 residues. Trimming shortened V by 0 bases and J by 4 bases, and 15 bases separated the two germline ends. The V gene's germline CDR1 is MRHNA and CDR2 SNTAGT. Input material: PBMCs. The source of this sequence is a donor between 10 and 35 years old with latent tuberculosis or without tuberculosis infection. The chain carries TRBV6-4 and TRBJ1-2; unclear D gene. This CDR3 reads CASSDSSQEVSYGYTF. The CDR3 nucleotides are TGTGCCAGCAGTGACTCGAGCCAGGAAGTTTCCTATGGCTACACCTTC.